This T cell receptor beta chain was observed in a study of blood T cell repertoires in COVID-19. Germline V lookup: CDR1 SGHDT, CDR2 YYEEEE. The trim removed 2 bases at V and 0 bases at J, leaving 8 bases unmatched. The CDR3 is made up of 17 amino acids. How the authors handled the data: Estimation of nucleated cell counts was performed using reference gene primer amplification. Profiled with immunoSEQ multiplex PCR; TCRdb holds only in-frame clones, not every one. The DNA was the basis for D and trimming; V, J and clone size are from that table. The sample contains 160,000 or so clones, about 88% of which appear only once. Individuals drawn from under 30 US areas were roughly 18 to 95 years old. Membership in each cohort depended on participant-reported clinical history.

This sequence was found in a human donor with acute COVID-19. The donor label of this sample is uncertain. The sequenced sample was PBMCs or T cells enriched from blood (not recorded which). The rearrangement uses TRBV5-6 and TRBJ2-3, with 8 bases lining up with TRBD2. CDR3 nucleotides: TGTGCCAGCAGCTTTCGCGGGGGGACCACTAGCACAGATACGCAGTATTTT. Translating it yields CASSFRGGTTSTDTQYF.